Each of the 22 T cell receptor beta chains below was sequenced from the same sample in a study of T cells in Graves' hyperthyroidism and ophthalmopathy. RNA transcripts were the template for amplifying TCR beta CDR3 regions. The study used the HTBI primer set for a first-round RT-PCR of the TCR CDR3. TCRdb re-called the multiplex PCR reads with MiXCR, one entry per CDR3 protein. The data contain 550,000 to 700,000 distinct CDR3 sequences, 14% to 15% of them singletons. Input material: blood. All receptors derive from a woman between 40 and 50 years old with Graves' ophthalmopathy.

The chain couples TRBV6-2 or TRBV6-3 to TRBJ2-5; D may match TRBD1 or TRBD2 (6 bases each). The CDR3 is made up of 20 amino acids. CDR1 and CDR2 (germline): MNHEY, SVGEGT. The V and J ends lost 2 bases and 3 bases respectively, with 28 bases between them. The CDR3 DNA follows: TGTGCCAGCAGTTACAGCGGTGCAGAAAGGGGGATCCCGGGAGAAGAGACCCAGTACTTC. Protein: CASSYSGAERGIPGEETQYF.

This clonotype has only a few counts. J is TRBJ2-5 and V is TRBV5-1; D uncertain. V was trimmed by 0 bases and J by 2 bases, leaving 14 bases between them. The CDR3 consists of 16 residues. CDR1 is SGHRS, CDR2 YFSETQ, per germline. The CDR3 bases are TGCGCCAGCAGCTTGGAACCGGAAAACCCTCAAGAGACCCAGTACTTC. It specifies CASSLEPENPQETQYF.

At least ten counts were recorded for this clonotype. The chain has TRBV4-2 and TRBJ2-7, with 14 bases fitting TRBD2. CDR1 and CDR2 from the germline V gene are LGHNA and YNFKEQ. CDR3 length: 19 amino acids. J lost 2 bases, V lost 4 bases, and 13 bases had no gene match. CDR3 sequence reads: CASSPSVGLAGGRAYEQYF. CDR3 nucleotides: TGTGCCAGCAGCCCCTCCGTCGGACTAGCGGGAGGTAGAGCCTACGAGCAGTACTTC.

This clonotype was found many times. V gene TRBV6-2 or TRBV6-3 combines with J gene TRBJ2-5; 10 nucleotides match TRBD2. The germline gives CDR1 MNHEY, CDR2 SVGEGT. This CDR3 region has 14 residues. Trimming at V came to 4 bases and at J to 5 bases, leaving 4 bases not matched to a gene. The CDR3, as DNA: TGTGCCAGCAGTTCGGCTAGCGGGAGTGAGACCCAGTACTTC. Translation: CASSSASGSETQYF.

This clonotype was counted many times. The chain is built from TRBV6-2 or TRBV6-3 and TRBJ1-1, with 11 positions matching TRBD1. This CDR3 is 18 amino acids long. With V trimmed by 2 bases and J by 6 bases, 14 bases remained unmatched. The germline V gene has CDR1 MNHEY and CDR2 SVGEGT. CDR3 DNA sequence: TGTGCCAGCAGTTACCTTTGGACAGGGGGCCCGCGCGGGGCTGAAGCTTTCTTT. Translated, it gives CASSYLWTGGPRGAEAFF.

This clonotype was detected many times. The chain combines TRBV27 with TRBJ2-7; maybe TRBD1 (6 bases). In germline, CDR1 is MNHEY, CDR2 SMNVEV (reference sequence). This CDR3 spans 15 amino acids. V was cut by 2 bases and J by 3 bases, with 14 bases left in between. Written as DNA, the CDR3 is TGTGCCAGCAGTTTAAGTAGACAGGCCAACTACGAGCAGTACTTC. Translated, it gives CASSLSRQANYEQYF.

This clonotype has a count of ten or more. V gene TRBV28 combines with J gene TRBJ1-5; D perhaps matches TRBD1 (5 bases). Trimming stripped 6 bases from V and 4 bases from J, with 16 bases between. The germline gives CDR1 MDHEN, CDR2 SYDVKM. The CDR3 is 15 amino acids. The CDR3 loop reads CASRSVQGGNQPQHF. The CDR3 region has the DNA TGTGCCAGCAGGTCCGTCCAGGGAGGAAATCAGCCCCAGCATTTT.

The rearrangement joins TRBV6-1 to TRBJ2-4; TRBD1 matches 8 bases. The CDR3 covers 15 residues. Germline CDR1 reads MNHNS; CDR2 reads SASEGT. J lost 6 bases, V lost 6 bases, and 10 bases had no gene match. The CDR3 region is CASSHGQGAGNIQYF. The CDR3 DNA is TGTGCCAGCAGCCACGGGCAGGGGGCAGGAAACATTCAGTACTTC.

The chain is built from TRBV11-2 and TRBJ1-3; no definite D call. This CDR3 has 16 residues. The germline gives CDR1 SGHAT, CDR2 FQNNGV. Trimming pared 5 bases from V and 2 bases from J, leaving 16 bases between. The CDR3 reads CASSTSHPLTGNTIYF. The CDR3 nucleotides read TGTGCCAGCAGCACCAGCCATCCCCTCACTGGAAACACCATATATTTT.

The rearrangement links TRBV7-3 to TRBJ2-2, with 7 bases fitting TRBD2. CDR1 is SGHTA and CDR2 is FQGTGA in the germline V gene. With V trimmed by 2 bases and J by 6 bases, 6 bases remained unmatched. The CDR3 is 15 residues long. The CDR3 nucleotides are TGTGCCAGCAGCTTAGCCGGGAGGTTCCCCGGGGAGCTGTTTTTT. Its protein is CASSLAGRFPGELFF. Based on the CDR3 plus reference TRBV7-3 and TRBJ2-2, the full variable domain is GAGVSQTPSNKVTEKGKYVELRCDPISGHTALYWYRQSLGQGPEFLIYFQGTGAADDSGLPNDRFFAVRPEGSVSTLKIQRTERGDSAVYLCASSLAGRFPGELFFGEGSRLTVL.

This clonotype occurred many times. The chain employs TRBV12-3 or TRBV12-4 and TRBJ2-2; TRBD2 matches at 7 bases. The J segment lost 5 bases and the V segment lost 2 bases, leaving 8 bases of the junction unmatched. The CDR3 runs 16 residues. This CDR3 reads CASSLLGGSGTGELFF. In DNA form, the CDR3 reads TGTGCCAGCAGTTTACTCGGCGGGAGCGGAACCGGGGAGCTGTTTTTT.

This clonotype was detected many times. V usage is TRBV18 and J usage is TRBJ2-7; a possible D gene is TRBD2 (5 bases). The CDR3 loop spans 16 amino acids. V was clipped by 3 bases and J by 2 bases, with 17 bases between them. Germline V gene lookup returns CDR1 KGHSH and CDR2 LQKENI. CDR3 residues: CASSPTSTGITYEQYF. The CDR3 DNA reads as TGTGCCAGCTCACCTACATCGACGGGGATTACCTACGAGCAGTACTTC.

This clonotype was detected many times. The chain is built from TRBV12-3 or TRBV12-4 and TRBJ2-7; the match to TRBD2 covers 7 bases. V dropped 5 bases and J dropped 4; count of bases not matched to a gene: 8. This CDR3 region has 14 residues. CDR3 region: CASSQGGVLYEQYF. The CDR3 coding sequence is TGTGCCAGCAGTCAGGGAGGGGTACTTTACGAGCAGTACTTC.

This clonotype has ten or more counts. A clone one base away is much larger, so this may be a read error. The chain joins TRBV7-9 to TRBJ2-7; no definite D call. Germline V gives CDR1 SEHNR, CDR2 FQNEAQ (reference sequence). The CDR3 length is 11 residues. V shed 5 bases and J shed 3 bases, with 5 bases lying between them. The CDR3 region has the DNA TGTGCCAGCAGCCCCATCTACGAGCAGTACTTC. It specifies CASSPIYEQYF.

In this sample, this clonotype turned up many times. A junction end diverges from the germline sequence, so it may reflect a read error. The rearrangement joins TRBV11-1 to TRBJ1-1; possible D gene TRBD1, 6 bases. The length of the CDR3 is 13 residues. The germline V gene encodes CDR1 SGHAT and CDR2 FQDESV (reference sequence). The CDR3 loop is CASSFRGTFSPFF. For the CDR3, the DNA is TGTGCCAGCAGCTTCCGAGGGACATTCTCCCCCTTTTTT.

This clonotype has only a few counts. Just one base apart from a much larger clone, this may be a read error. CDR3 DNA sequence: TGTGCCAGCAGGCAAACCGGGAATAGCAGTCAGCCCCAGCATTTT. It yields the protein CASRQTGNSSQPQHF. The chain is built from TRBV12-3 or TRBV12-4 and TRBJ1-5, with no clear D. The CDR3 length is 15 residues.

The gene calls are TRBV6-2 or TRBV6-3 and TRBJ2-5, with 8 bases aligning to TRBD1. This CDR3 is built from 16 residues. The junction had 7 bases not matched to a gene; V was cut back by 3 bases and J by 1 base. Germline loops: CDR1 MNHEY, CDR2 SVGEGT. The CDR3 loop reads CASSYPLGQGQETQYF. DNA for the CDR3: TGTGCCAGCAGTTATCCCCTCGGACAGGGCCAAGAGACCCAGTACTTC.

This clonotype was recorded a few times. The J gene is TRBJ1-5, the V gene TRBV6-1, with D unclear. The V gene's germline CDR1 is MNHNS and CDR2 SASEGT. Deletions cut 6 bases from V and 5 bases from J, with 11 bases between. This CDR3 comprises 13 residues. The CDR3 bases are TGTGCCAGCAGGGCCGGGAACGATCAGCCCCAGCATTTT. Translated: CASRAGNDQPQHF.

Ten or more counts support this clonotype. J is TRBJ2-5 and V is TRBV2; D assignment may be TRBD1 or TRBD2 (5 bases each). The V and J ends lost 2 bases and 5 bases respectively, with 12 bases between them. CDR1 SNHLY and CDR2 FYNNEI come from the germline V gene. The CDR3 runs 14 residues. The CDR3 DNA reads as TGTGCCAGCAGTGAAAGTGTCTGGGGGGAGACCCAGTACTTC. Protein: CASSESVWGETQYF. Based on the CDR3 plus reference TRBV2 and TRBJ2-5, the full variable domain is EPEVTQTPSHQVTQMGQEVILRCVPISNHLYFYWYRQILGQKVEFLVSFYNNEISEKSEIFDDQFSVERPDGSNFTLKIRSTKLEDSAMYFCASSESVWGETQYFGPGTRLLVL.

In this sample, this clonotype turned up many times. The chain combines TRBV7-8 with TRBJ1-5, with a tentative D call TRBD1 (5 bases). Trimming removed 3 bases at V and 1 base at J, with 10 bases between. CDR1 and CDR2 from the germline V gene are SGHVS and FQNEAQ. The length of the CDR3 is 15 residues. CDR3 amino acids: CASSLYSGSNQPQHF. CDR3 DNA: TGTGCCAGCAGCTTGTATTCAGGGAGCAATCAGCCCCAGCATTTT. The variable domain in full, with the rest retrieved from reference TRBV7-8 and TRBJ1-5, is GAGVSQSPRYKVAKRGQDVALRCDPISGHVSLFWYQQALGQGPEFLTYFQNEAQLDKSGLPSDRFFAERPEGSVSTLKIQRTQQEDSAVYLCASSLYSGSNQPQHFGDGTRLSIL.

This clonotype was counted many times. In DNA form, the CDR3 reads TGTGCCAGCAGTGTTTGGGACAGTTCCTACGAGCAGTACTTC. Translated, it gives CASSVWDSSYEQYF. The V gene is TRBV2, the J gene TRBJ2-7; the match to TRBD1 covers 7 bases. V was pared by 4 bases and J by 1 base, with 4 bases of the junction left unmatched. CDR3 size: 14 residues. Germline CDR1 reads SNHLY; CDR2 reads FYNNEI.

This clonotype was detected many times. The chain recombines TRBV5-1 with TRBJ1-4, with unresolved D. Trimming removed 0 bases from V and 0 bases from J, with 18 bases in between. In germline, CDR1 is SGHRS, CDR2 YFSETQ. CDR3 length: 19 amino acids. Here the CDR3 DNA reads TGCGCCAGCAGCTTGGGGGCGACACGGGTAACGGCAACTAATGAAAAACTGTTTTTT. Amino acids: CASSLGATRVTATNEKLFF. Together with reference TRBV5-1 and TRBJ1-4, the CDR3 gives the full variable domain: KAGVTQTPRYLIKTRGQQVTLSCSPISGHRSVSWYQQTPGQGLQFLFEYFSETQRNKGNFPGRFSGRQFSNSRSEMNVSTLELGDSALYLCASSLGATRVTATNEKLFFGSGTQLSVL.